This TCR beta chain is drawn from a study of shared clonotypes between healthy human individuals. Trimming removed 1 base from V and 2 bases from J; junction bases left unmatched: 8. Per germline, CDR1 GTSNPN and CDR2 SVGIG (reference sequence). The CDR3 spans 15 residues. For sorted subsets, about 200 ng DNA per replicate equaled 30,000 or so T cell genomes. TCRdb keeps only in-frame clones here, not all; method: immunoSEQ multiplex PCR. The sample lists approximately 1,500,000 clones, approximately 97% seen once, with roughly 1.2% in the top ten. The clonotype originates from a man aged 30 to 39 in good health. Sequenced input: naive CD4+ T cells sorted from blood. The subset: CD45RA+ positively selected. The V gene is TRBV30, the J gene TRBJ2-7; 7 nucleotides align to TRBD1. DNA of the CDR3: TGTGCCTGGAGTGAGGGGGCAGCTACCGCCTACGAGCAGTACTTC. Translating it yields CAWSEGAATAYEQYF.